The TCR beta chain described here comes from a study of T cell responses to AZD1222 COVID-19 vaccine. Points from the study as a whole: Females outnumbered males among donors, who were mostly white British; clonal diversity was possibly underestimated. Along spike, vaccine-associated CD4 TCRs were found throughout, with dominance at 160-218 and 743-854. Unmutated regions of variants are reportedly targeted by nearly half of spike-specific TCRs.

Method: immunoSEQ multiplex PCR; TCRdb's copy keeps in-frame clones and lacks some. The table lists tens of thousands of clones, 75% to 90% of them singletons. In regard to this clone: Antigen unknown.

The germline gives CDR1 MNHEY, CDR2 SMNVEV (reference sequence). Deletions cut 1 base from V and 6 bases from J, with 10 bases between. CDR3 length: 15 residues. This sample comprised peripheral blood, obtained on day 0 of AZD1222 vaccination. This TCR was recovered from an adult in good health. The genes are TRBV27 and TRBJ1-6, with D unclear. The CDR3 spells CASSLFDGLNSPLHF. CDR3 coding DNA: TGTGCCAGCAGTTTATTCGACGGACTTAATTCACCCCTCCACTTT.